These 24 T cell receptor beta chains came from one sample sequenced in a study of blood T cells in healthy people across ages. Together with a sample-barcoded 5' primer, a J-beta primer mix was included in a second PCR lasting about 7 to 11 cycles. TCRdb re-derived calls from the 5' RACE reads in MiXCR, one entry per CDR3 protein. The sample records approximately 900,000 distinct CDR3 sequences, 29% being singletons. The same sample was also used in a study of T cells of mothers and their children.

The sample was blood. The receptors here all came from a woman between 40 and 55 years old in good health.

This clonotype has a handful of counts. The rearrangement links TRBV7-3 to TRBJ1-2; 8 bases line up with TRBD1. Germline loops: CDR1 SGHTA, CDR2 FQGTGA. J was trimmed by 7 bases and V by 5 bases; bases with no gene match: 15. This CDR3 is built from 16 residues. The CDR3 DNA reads TGTGCCAGCAGCCAGAGTAGTGGCAGGGGGCGCGGTGGCTACACCTTC. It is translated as CASSQSSGRGRGGYTF.

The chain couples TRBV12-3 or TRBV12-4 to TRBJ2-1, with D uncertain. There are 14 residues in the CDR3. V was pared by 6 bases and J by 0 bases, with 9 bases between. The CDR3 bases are TGTGCCAGCAGGAAGACCGGCTCCTACAATGAGCAGTTCTTC. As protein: CASRKTGSYNEQFF.

The CDR3 region is CASSSLAGMLLYEQYF. CDR3 nucleotide sequence: TGTGCCAGCAGTTCTCTAGCGGGTATGCTACTCTACGAGCAGTACTTC. This chain uses TRBV27 with TRBJ2-7, with 8 bases that match TRBD2. The V gene's germline CDR1 is MNHEY and CDR2 SMNVEV (reference sequence). The CDR3 extends over 16 amino acids. With 4 bases clipped from V and 3 bases from J, the junction kept 11 bases outside the gene matches.

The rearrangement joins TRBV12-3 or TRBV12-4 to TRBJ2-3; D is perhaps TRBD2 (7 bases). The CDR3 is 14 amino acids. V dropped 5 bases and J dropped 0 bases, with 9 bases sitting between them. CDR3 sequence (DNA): TGTGCCAGCAGTCGGGGGGCCAGCACAGATACGCAGTATTTT. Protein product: CASSRGASTDTQYF.

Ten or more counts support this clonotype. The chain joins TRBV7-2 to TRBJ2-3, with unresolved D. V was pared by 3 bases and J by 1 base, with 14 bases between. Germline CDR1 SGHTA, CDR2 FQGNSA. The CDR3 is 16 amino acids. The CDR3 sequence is CASSFNSNLGTDTQYF. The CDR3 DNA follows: TGTGCCAGCAGCTTCAACAGCAACCTCGGCACAGATACGCAGTATTTT.

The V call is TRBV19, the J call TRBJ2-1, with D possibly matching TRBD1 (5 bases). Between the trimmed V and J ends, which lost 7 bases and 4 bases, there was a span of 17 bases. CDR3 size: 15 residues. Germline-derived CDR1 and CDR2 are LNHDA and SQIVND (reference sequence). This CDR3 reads CASTTGVALYNEQFF. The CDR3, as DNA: TGTGCCAGTACCACAGGTGTCGCCCTATACAATGAGCAGTTCTTC.

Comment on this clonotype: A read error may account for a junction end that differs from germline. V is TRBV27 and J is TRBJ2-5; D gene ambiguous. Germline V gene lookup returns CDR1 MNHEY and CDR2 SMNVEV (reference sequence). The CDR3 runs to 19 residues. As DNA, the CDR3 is TGTGCCAGCAGTTTATTTGTGTTATTGCGTGTATACATCCGAGAGATCCAGTACTTC. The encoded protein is CASSLFVLLRVYIREIQYF.

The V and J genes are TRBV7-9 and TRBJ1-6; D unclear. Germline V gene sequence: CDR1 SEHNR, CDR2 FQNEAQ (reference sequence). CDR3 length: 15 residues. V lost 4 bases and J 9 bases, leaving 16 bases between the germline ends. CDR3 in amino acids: CASSWGGISASPLHF. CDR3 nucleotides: TGTGCCAGCAGCTGGGGTGGCATTAGCGCTTCACCCCTCCACTTT.

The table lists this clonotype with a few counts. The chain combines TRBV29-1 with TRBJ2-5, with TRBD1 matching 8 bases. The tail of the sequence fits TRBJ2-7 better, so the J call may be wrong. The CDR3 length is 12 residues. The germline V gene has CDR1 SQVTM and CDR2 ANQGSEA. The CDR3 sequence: CSVRSGGVEQYF. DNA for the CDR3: TGCAGCGTTCGGTCAGGGGGCGTCGAGCAGTACTTC.

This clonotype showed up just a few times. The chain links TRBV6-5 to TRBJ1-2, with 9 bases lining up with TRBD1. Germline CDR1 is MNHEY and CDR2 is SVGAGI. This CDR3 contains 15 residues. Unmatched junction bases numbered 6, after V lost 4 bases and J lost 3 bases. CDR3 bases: TGTGCCAGCAGTTTCTACAGGGGGCAGGACTATGGCTACACCTTC. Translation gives CASSFYRGQDYGYTF.

CDR3: CATSGITPGPGYEQYF. The DNA of the CDR3 is TGTGCCACCAGCGGTATCACTCCGGGACCGGGCTACGAGCAGTACTTC. This chain uses TRBV15 with TRBJ2-5; perhaps D is TRBD1 or TRBD2 (5 bases each). The end of the DNA aligns better with TRBJ2-7, so the J call may be wrong. Per the germline V gene, CDR1 is LNHNV and CDR2 is YYDKDF (reference sequence). The CDR3 spans 16 residues.

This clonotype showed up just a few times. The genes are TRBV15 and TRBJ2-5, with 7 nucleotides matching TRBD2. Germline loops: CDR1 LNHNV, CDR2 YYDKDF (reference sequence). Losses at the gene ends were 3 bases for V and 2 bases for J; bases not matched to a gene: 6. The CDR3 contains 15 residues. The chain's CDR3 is CATSSNGGSQETQYF. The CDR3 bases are TGTGCCACCAGCAGTAACGGGGGGAGTCAAGAGACCCAGTACTTC.

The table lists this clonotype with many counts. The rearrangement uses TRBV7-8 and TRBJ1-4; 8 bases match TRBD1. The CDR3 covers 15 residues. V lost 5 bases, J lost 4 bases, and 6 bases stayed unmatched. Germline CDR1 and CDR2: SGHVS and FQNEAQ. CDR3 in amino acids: CASSTGTGINEKLFF. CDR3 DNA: TGTGCCAGCAGCACAGGGACAGGCATTAATGAAAAACTGTTTTTT.

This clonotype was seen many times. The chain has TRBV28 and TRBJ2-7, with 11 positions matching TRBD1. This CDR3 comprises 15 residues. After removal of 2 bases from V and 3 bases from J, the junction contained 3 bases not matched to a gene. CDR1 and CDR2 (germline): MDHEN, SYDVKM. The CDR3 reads CASSLSGTGGYEQYF. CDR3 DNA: TGTGCCAGCAGTTTAAGCGGGACAGGGGGCTACGAGCAGTACTTC.

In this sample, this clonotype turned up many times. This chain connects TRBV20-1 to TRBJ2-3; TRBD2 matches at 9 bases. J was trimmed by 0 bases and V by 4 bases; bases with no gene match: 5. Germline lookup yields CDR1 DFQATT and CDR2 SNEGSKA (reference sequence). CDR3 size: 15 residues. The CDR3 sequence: CSATLAGDSTDTQYF. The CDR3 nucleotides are TGCAGTGCTACCTTAGCGGGGGACAGCACAGATACGCAGTATTTT.

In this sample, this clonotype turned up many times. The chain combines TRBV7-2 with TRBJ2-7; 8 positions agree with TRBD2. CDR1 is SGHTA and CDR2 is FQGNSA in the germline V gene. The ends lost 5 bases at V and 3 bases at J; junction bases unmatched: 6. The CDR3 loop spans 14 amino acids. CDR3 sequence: CASSHGTSIYEQYF. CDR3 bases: TGTGCCAGCAGCCATGGGACTAGTATCTACGAGCAGTACTTC.

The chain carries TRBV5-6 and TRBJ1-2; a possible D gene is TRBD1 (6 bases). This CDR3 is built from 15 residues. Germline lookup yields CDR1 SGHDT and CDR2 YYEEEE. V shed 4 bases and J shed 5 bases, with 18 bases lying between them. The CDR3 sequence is CASSPRTDLFYGYTF. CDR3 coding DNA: TGTGCCAGCAGCCCGCGGACAGACCTTTTTTATGGCTACACCTTC.

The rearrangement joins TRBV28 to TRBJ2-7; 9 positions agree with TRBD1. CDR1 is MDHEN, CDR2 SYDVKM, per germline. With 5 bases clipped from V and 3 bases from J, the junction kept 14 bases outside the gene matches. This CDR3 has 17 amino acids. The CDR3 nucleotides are TGTGCCAGCAGTACAACCTCGGCTGGGGACAGGGACTACGAGCAGTACTTC. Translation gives CASSTTSAGDRDYEQYF.

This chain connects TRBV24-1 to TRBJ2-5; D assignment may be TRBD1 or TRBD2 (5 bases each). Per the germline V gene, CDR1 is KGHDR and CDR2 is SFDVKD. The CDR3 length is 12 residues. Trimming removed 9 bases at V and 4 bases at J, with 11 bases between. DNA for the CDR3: TGTGCCACCGGGGATGGGGGAGAGACCCAGTACTTC. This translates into CATGDGGETQYF.

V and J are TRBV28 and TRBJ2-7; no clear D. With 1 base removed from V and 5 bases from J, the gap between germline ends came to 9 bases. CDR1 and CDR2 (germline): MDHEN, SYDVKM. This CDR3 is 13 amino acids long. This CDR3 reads CASSLLGIHEQYF. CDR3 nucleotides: TGTGCCAGCAGTTTATTGGGGATCCACGAGCAGTACTTC.

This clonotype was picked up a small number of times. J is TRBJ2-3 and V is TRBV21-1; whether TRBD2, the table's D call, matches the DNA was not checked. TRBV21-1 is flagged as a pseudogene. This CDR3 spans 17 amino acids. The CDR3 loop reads CASSWRASGACTDTQYF. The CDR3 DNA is TGTGCCAGCAGCTGGAGGGCTAGCGGAGCCTGCACAGATACGCAGTATTTT.

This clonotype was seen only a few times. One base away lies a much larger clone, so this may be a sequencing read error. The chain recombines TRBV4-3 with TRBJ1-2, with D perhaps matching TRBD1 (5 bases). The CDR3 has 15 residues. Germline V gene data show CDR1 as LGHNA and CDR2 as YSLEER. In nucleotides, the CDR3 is TGCGCCAGCAGCCAAGATATAAGAGGGGTCTATGGCTTCACCTTC. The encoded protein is CASSQDIRGVYGFTF.

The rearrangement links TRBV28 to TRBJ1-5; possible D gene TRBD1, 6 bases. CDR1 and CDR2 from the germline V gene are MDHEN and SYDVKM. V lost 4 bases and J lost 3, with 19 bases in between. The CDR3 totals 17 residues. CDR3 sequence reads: CASSSPGRGGANQPQHF. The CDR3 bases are TGTGCCAGCAGTTCTCCTGGCAGGGGTGGCGCCAATCAGCCCCAGCATTTT.

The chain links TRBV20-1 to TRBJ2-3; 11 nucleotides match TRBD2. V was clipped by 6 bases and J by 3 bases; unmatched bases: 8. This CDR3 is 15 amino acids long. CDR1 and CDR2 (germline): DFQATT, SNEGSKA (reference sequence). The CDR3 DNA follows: TGCAGTGCAGAACTAGCGGGGGCCCCAACAGATACGCAGTATTTT. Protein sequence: CSAELAGAPTDTQYF.